The text below deals with one T cell receptor beta chain. These data come from a study of shared clonotypes between healthy human individuals. Sequencing was performed with immunoSEQ multiplex PCR; in TCRdb, only in-frame clones are kept and a portion is missing. The profile shows 950,000 to 1,200,000 clones, roughly 80% of them singletons. This TCR was recovered from a man aged 18 to 35 in good health. Some clones in this sample may be carry-over from other donors' samples. Input material: memory CD4+ T cells from PBMCs. Noted subset: CD45RA-negative fraction.

The DNA for the CDR3 is TGTGCCAGCAGCTTATTGGGGGACGGGCACGAGCAGTACTTC. It yields the protein CASSLLGDGHEQYF. The rearrangement links TRBV7-9 to TRBJ2-7, with D perhaps matching TRBD1 or TRBD2 (5 bases each). Germline V gene data show CDR1 as SEHNR and CDR2 as FQNEAQ (reference sequence). V shed 2 bases and J shed 5 bases, with 13 bases lying between them. The CDR3 spans 14 residues.